One and the same sample provided the 23 T cell receptor beta chains below, sequenced in a study of T cell repertoires in aging, cancer and after chemotherapy. Peripheral blood genomic DNA, not sorted cells or RNA, was the template. A mixed TRB-A/B primer pool amplified rearranged TRB by multiplex touch-down PCR. In TCRdb, the multiplex PCR reads were re-called with MiXCR into one record per CDR3 protein. The table records 1,000 to 1,500 distinct CDR3 sequences, over 25% of them present only once. The sequenced sample consisted of blood. The receptors come from a human donor with a solid tumor.

The chain employs TRBV4-3 and TRBJ2-7, with D perhaps being TRBD1 or TRBD2 (5 bases each). V was pared by 3 bases and J by 6 bases, with 15 bases between. CDR3 length equals 14 residues. Germline values: CDR1 LGHNA, CDR2 YSLEER. Written as DNA, the CDR3 is TGCGCCAGCAGCCAGGGTACCGGGACGCGCGAGCAGTACTTC. Translation gives CASSQGTGTREQYF.

The rearrangement uses TRBV20-1 and TRBJ2-7; 10 bases match TRBD1. Germline CDR1 is DFQATT and CDR2 is SNEGSKA (reference sequence). The CDR3 loop spans 15 amino acids. The ends lost 5 bases at V and 1 base at J; junction bases unmatched: 8. The CDR3 loop reads CSAVDVGQGSYEQYF. Written as DNA, the CDR3 is TGCAGTGCTGTCGACGTGGGACAGGGGTCCTACGAGCAGTACTTC.

By share of the sample, this clonotype is large. The chain recombines TRBV11-3 with TRBJ2-2, with a possible D match to TRBD1 (6 bases). The V gene's germline CDR1 is SGHNT and CDR2 YENEEA. The V end was cut by 3 bases, the J end by 2 bases, with 13 bases between. This CDR3 has 16 residues. The CDR3 bases are TGTGCCAGCAGCTTTATAACGGGACACAACACCGGGGAGCTGTTTTTT. Encoded protein: CASSFITGHNTGELFF.

This clonotype was recorded a few times. The rearrangement links TRBV6-4 to TRBJ2-7; a weak D match, TRBD2 (5 bases). This CDR3 is built from 16 residues. Germline CDR1 reads MRHNA; CDR2 reads SNTAGT. The V end was cut by 0 bases, the J end by 2 bases, with 14 bases between. This CDR3 reads CASSDSNKRGTYEQYF. In DNA form, the CDR3 reads TGTGCCAGCAGTGACTCTAATAAGCGAGGGACCTACGAGCAGTACTTC.

Sample share makes this clonotype medium-sized. The chain combines TRBV6-4 with TRBJ2-5, with 9 bases identical to TRBD1. The CDR3 sequence is 16 residues long. J was trimmed by 5 bases and V by 6 bases; bases with no gene match: 13. The germline gives CDR1 MRHNA, CDR2 SNTAGT. CDR3 sequence (DNA): TGTGCCAGCAGCCCCTCCTCGGGACAGGGAGGCGAGACCCAGTACTTC. Its protein product is CASSPSSGQGGETQYF.

This clonotype is deemed medium-sized (0.01 to 0.1%). The rearrangement uses TRBV6-5 and TRBJ1-6; 10 positions agree with TRBD1. The CDR3 covers 14 residues. J lost 10 bases, V lost 8 bases, and 8 bases had no gene match. Per the germline V gene, CDR1 is MNHEY and CDR2 is SVGAGI. The CDR3 loop reads CASGSTGGWSPLHF. The CDR3 DNA reads TGTGCCAGCGGCTCGACAGGGGGCTGGTCACCCCTCCACTTT.

This clonotype qualifies as large. The chain couples TRBV6-5 to TRBJ2-1; 9 nucleotides align to TRBD2. The CDR3 has 17 residues. Trimming removed 6 bases from V and 2 bases from J; junction bases left unmatched: 11. Germline CDR1 and CDR2: MNHEY and SVGAGI. CDR3 bases: TGTGCCAGCAGGACCCTCCTAGCGGGACTCCCCTACAATGAGCAGTTCTTC. As protein: CASRTLLAGLPYNEQFF.

The chain uses TRBV4-2 and TRBJ2-7; 9 nucleotides line up with TRBD2. Germline V gene lookup returns CDR1 LGHNA and CDR2 YNFKEQ. CDR3 length equals 16 residues. V lost 2 bases to trimming and J lost 3 bases; unmatched junction nucleotides: 8. CDR3 coding DNA: TGTGCCAGCAGCCAACATCTTGGCGGGGGGGACTACGAGCAGTACTTC. Amino acid sequence: CASSQHLGGGDYEQYF.

This clonotype is medium-sized in the sample. Germline is not matched at one junction end, which may reflect a read error. The V call is TRBV7-6, the J call TRBJ2-7; 11 bases line up with TRBD2. The CDR3 extends over 15 amino acids. CDR1 SGHVS and CDR2 FNYEAQ come from the germline V gene. This CDR3 reads CASSIAGGLSYEQYF. CDR3 nucleotides: TGTGCCAGCAGCATAGCGGGAGGGCTCTCCTACGAGCAGTACTTC. Together with reference TRBV7-6 and TRBJ2-7, the CDR3 gives the full variable domain: GAGVSQSPRYKVTKRGQDVALRCDPISGHVSLYWYRQALGQGPEFLTYFNYEAQQDKSGLPNDRFSAERPEGSISTLTIQRTEQRDSAMYRCASSIAGGLSYEQYFGPGTRLTVT.

By share, this clonotype ranks as medium-sized. The chain combines TRBV6-2 or TRBV6-3 with TRBJ2-6; possibly TRBD1 for D (5 bases). Looked up from germline, CDR1 is MNHEY and CDR2 is SVGEGT. V lost 4 bases and J lost 0, with 7 bases in between. CDR3 length equals 15 residues. CDR3 nucleotides: TGTGCCAGCAGTTTTCAGGGCTCTGGGGCCAACGTCCTGACTTTC. Its protein product is CASSFQGSGANVLTF.

This clonotype is judged large. The chain has TRBV15 and TRBJ2-5, with 8 bases aligning to TRBD2. This CDR3 spans 18 amino acids. V was clipped by 3 bases and J by 4 bases; unmatched bases: 16. Per the germline V gene, CDR1 is LNHNV and CDR2 is YYDKDF (reference sequence). The CDR3 DNA follows: TGTGCCACCAGCAGGGGTAACAGCGGGAGCCTGACTAGAGAGACCCAGTACTTC. Translated, it gives CATSRGNSGSLTRETQYF.

This clonotype was recorded a few times. Written as DNA, the CDR3 is TGCAGTGCTAGAACCCCGGGGGTATCGGGAGCTTTCTTT. It yields the protein CSARTPGVSGAFF. The chain recombines TRBV20-1 with TRBJ1-1, with a possible D match to TRBD1 (5 bases). V was pared by 2 bases and J by 10 bases, with 17 bases between. Germline lookup yields CDR1 DFQATT and CDR2 SNEGSKA (reference sequence). The CDR3 length is 13 residues.

Comment on this clonotype: Compared with germline, one end of the junction differs, possibly owing to a read error. The chain carries TRBV6-4 and TRBJ2-1; 8 nucleotides agree with TRBD2. This CDR3 has 17 residues. Germline CDR1 MRHNA, CDR2 SNTAGT. Here the CDR3 DNA reads TGTGCCAGCAGTGAGGGGGGCTCAGCGGGAGAGGTCAATAAGCAGTTCTTC. Amino acid sequence: CASSEGGSAGEVNKQFF.

By proportion, this clonotype is medium-sized. The chain combines TRBV6-1 with TRBJ2-4; D perhaps matches TRBD2 (5 bases). CDR1 and CDR2 (germline): MNHNS, SASEGT. CDR3 length: 16 residues. V dropped 6 bases and J dropped 0 bases, with 15 bases sitting between them. CDR3 sequence reads: CASSLAGPLAKNIQYF. CDR3 DNA sequence: TGTGCCAGCAGCCTAGCTGGGCCTCTAGCCAAAAACATTCAGTACTTC.

This clonotype is large (0.1 to 1%) by share. The gene calls are TRBV7-4 and TRBJ2-7, with D uncertain. The CDR3 consists of 16 residues. Trimming removed 1 base from V and 4 bases from J, with 17 bases in between. In germline, CDR1 is SGHVT, CDR2 SQSDAQ. The CDR3 reads CASSLVTKVRLYEQYF. Here the CDR3 DNA reads TGTGCCAGCAGCTTAGTAACTAAGGTCCGTCTTTACGAGCAGTACTTC.

V is TRBV7-3 and J is TRBJ2-3, with TRBD2 matching over 10 bases. Germline CDR1 reads SGHTA; CDR2 reads FQGTGA. The trim removed 4 bases at V and 0 bases at J, leaving 7 bases unmatched. This CDR3 is 17 amino acids long. CDR3 coding DNA: TGTGCCAGCAGCTCCCAACTAGCGGGGCCGAGCACAGATACGCAGTATTTT. This sequence encodes CASSSQLAGPSTDTQYF.

Within the sample, this clonotype is large. The rearrangement joins TRBV6-5 to TRBJ1-5; D is uncertain. Germline V gene lookup returns CDR1 MNHEY and CDR2 SVGAGI. Trimming pared 6 bases from V and 0 bases from J, leaving 15 bases between. CDR3 size: 16 residues. CDR3 sequence (DNA): TGTGCCAGCAGGTCCGTTACAGATCCTAGCAATCAGCCCCAGCATTTT. Amino acids: CASRSVTDPSNQPQHF.

This clonotype is large by share. The J gene is TRBJ2-7, the V gene TRBV11-3, with a possible D match to TRBD1 (6 bases). CDR1 and CDR2 (germline): SGHNT, YENEEA. V lost 5 bases and J 3 bases, leaving 14 bases between the germline ends. The CDR3 length is 14 residues. The CDR3 loop reads CASSKRQAIYEQYF. CDR3 DNA sequence: TGTGCCAGCAGCAAGCGACAGGCTATCTACGAGCAGTACTTC.

Within the sample, this clonotype is large. This sequence joins TRBV30 and TRBJ2-3; 8 nucleotides align to TRBD2. The CDR3 is made up of 15 amino acids. V was pared by 7 bases and J by 1 base, with 10 bases of the junction left unmatched. Germline loops: CDR1 GTSNPN, CDR2 SVGIG (reference sequence). The CDR3 sequence: CASTGTRGRTDTQYF. CDR3 nucleotide sequence: TGTGCCTCCACCGGGACTAGGGGACGCACAGATACGCAGTATTTT.

The CDR3 reads CASSPRQGWDTEAFF. The CDR3 bases are TGCGCCAGCAGCCCAAGACAGGGTTGGGACACTGAAGCTTTCTTT. The V call is TRBV5-1, the J call TRBJ1-1, with TRBD1 identical over 7 bases. Germline-derived CDR1 and CDR2 are SGHRS and YFSETQ. Trimming took 4 bases from V and 3 from J; bases not matched to a gene: 9. The CDR3 loop spans 15 amino acids.

This clonotype is judged medium-sized. V and J are TRBV6-2 or TRBV6-3 and TRBJ2-7; 10 nucleotides match TRBD1. This CDR3 has 14 amino acids. The junction had 5 bases not matched to a gene; V was cut back by 6 bases and J by 3 bases. Germline-derived CDR1 and CDR2 are MNHEY and SVGEGT. DNA for the CDR3: TGTGCCAGCAGCCCGTGGACAGGGGGCTACGAGCAGTACTTC. Encoded protein: CASSPWTGGYEQYF.

This sequence joins TRBV19 and TRBJ1-5, with D maybe TRBD1 (5 bases). V gave up 5 bases and J gave up 7 bases, with 24 bases separating them. CDR1 LNHDA and CDR2 SQIVND come from the germline V gene (reference sequence). This CDR3 has 17 amino acids. CDR3 bases: TGTGCCAGTAGTTCACCACCCGGGACCCGGCGGGAACAGCCCCAGCATTTT. This sequence encodes CASSSPPGTRREQPQHF.

Within the sample, this clonotype is medium-sized. V usage is TRBV6-2 or TRBV6-3 and J usage is TRBJ2-7; TRBD2 is a possible D gene (6 bases). Germline loops: CDR1 MNHEY, CDR2 SVGEGT. This CDR3 spans 17 amino acids. The V and J ends lost 5 bases and 0 bases respectively, with 20 bases between them. CDR3 sequence: CASSTMVSGGPSYEQYF. For the CDR3, the DNA is TGTGCCAGCAGTACTATGGTTAGCGGCGGACCCTCCTACGAGCAGTACTTC.